Shown below are 32 T cell receptor beta chains from a single sample sequenced in a study of regulatory T cells in long-lasting Graves disease. Library construction for TCR beta used iRepertoire HTBI primers and Arm-PCR of CDR3 regions. Each CDR3 protein is one row after TCRdb ran MiXCR on the multiplex PCR reads. The sample carries almost 450,000 distinct CDR3 sequences, over 15% recorded once. As for time point: newly diagnosed GD, antithyroid drugs for less than 3 months. Construction of the TCR library relied on RNA isolated from PBMCs. These data were also filed under a second study, of T cells in Graves' hyperthyroidism and ophthalmopathy.

Sequences were derived from peripheral blood mononuclear cells (PBMCs), sampled at new diagnosis, from a patient treated with antithyroid drugs. The receptors here all came from a woman aged 25 to 39 with Graves disease.

This clonotype was counted ten times or more. This chain connects TRBV30 to TRBJ2-2, with D uncertain. The CDR3 totals 12 residues. The germline gives CDR1 GTSNPN, CDR2 SVGIG (reference sequence). V was shortened by 0 bases and J by 9 bases, with 8 bases between the two germline ends. The CDR3 nucleotides read TGTGCCTGGAGTGTACGCTCCCGGGAGCTGTTTTTT. This codes for CAWSVRSRELFF.

The chain recombines TRBV13 with TRBJ2-2; tentatively, D is TRBD1 or TRBD2 (5 bases each). Germline V gene sequence: CDR1 PRHDT, CDR2 FYEKMQ (reference sequence). The CDR3 runs 16 residues. V was cut by 5 bases and J by 2 bases, with 15 bases left in between. This CDR3 reads CASSRFGGINTGELFF. CDR3 bases: TGTGCCAGCAGCCGGTTTGGGGGAATCAACACCGGGGAGCTGTTTTTT. Together with reference TRBV13 and TRBJ2-2, the CDR3 gives the full variable domain: AAGVIQSPRHLIKEKRETATLKCYPIPRHDTVYWYQQGPGQDPQFLISFYEKMQSDKGSIPDRFSAQQFSDYHSELNMSSLELGDSALYFCASSRFGGINTGELFFGEGSRLTVL.

This clonotype was found many times. This chain links TRBV28 with TRBJ2-7; D possibly corresponds to TRBD1 (5 bases). Germline V lookup: CDR1 MDHEN, CDR2 SYDVKM. The V gene lost 3 bases and the J gene lost 2 bases, with 14 bases spanning the gap. This CDR3 spans 15 amino acids. As DNA, the CDR3 is TGTGCCAGCAGTTTGCGCAGGGCGACTCCCTACGAGCAGTACTTC. Translated: CASSLRRATPYEQYF.

In its sample, this clonotype was seen many times. The rearrangement joins TRBV11-2 to TRBJ2-1, with D tentatively TRBD1 (6 bases). The CDR3 is 14 residues long. The V gene lost 5 bases and the J gene lost 6 bases, with 14 bases spanning the gap. Looked up from germline, CDR1 is SGHAT and CDR2 is FQNNGV. Written as DNA, the CDR3 is TGTGCCAGCAGCCCCTTAACAGGGCGCAATGAGCAGTTCTTC. Amino acids: CASSPLTGRNEQFF.

This clonotype was seen more than once but under ten times. J is TRBJ2-7 and V is TRBV27, with D uncertain. V lost 4 bases and J 6 bases, leaving 7 bases between the germline ends. Germline V gene data show CDR1 as MNHEY and CDR2 as SMNVEV (reference sequence). The CDR3 sequence is 11 residues long. Written as DNA, the CDR3 is TGTGCCAGCAGTTCCTTAGCCGAGCAGTACTTC. This sequence encodes CASSSLAEQYF.

This clonotype was found many times. The chain has TRBV7-2 and TRBJ1-5; 11 bases agree with TRBD1. The CDR3 covers 15 residues. Germline CDR1 and CDR2: SGHTA and FQGNSA. V trimming: 5 bases; J trimming: 6 bases; junction bases outside the gene matches: 6. The CDR3 sequence: CASSPRTGGGQPQHF. The DNA of the CDR3 is TGTGCCAGCAGCCCGAGGACAGGGGGCGGTCAGCCCCAGCATTTT.

Ten or more counts support this clonotype. This chain connects TRBV28 to TRBJ1-1; D not resolved. The ends were cut back, 2 bases at V and 11 bases at J, with 12 bases in the middle. This CDR3 is 12 amino acids long. CDR1 is MDHEN and CDR2 is SYDVKM in the germline V gene. The CDR3 protein is CASSLVTRPAFF. The CDR3 nucleotides are TGTGCCAGCAGTTTAGTAACGCGGCCTGCTTTCTTT. The complete variable domain, with remaining parts taken from reference TRBV28 and TRBJ1-1, reads DVKVTQSSRYLVKRTGEKVFLECVQDMDHENMFWYRQDPGLGLRLIYFSYDVKMKEKGDIPEGYSVSREKKERFSLILESASTNQTSMYLCASSLVTRPAFFGQGTRLTVV.

This clonotype occurred once. V gene TRBV10-2 combines with J gene TRBJ1-5; TRBD1 is a possible D gene (6 bases). The germline CDR1 and CDR2 sequences are WSHSY and SAAADI. The CDR3 contains 19 residues. V shed 3 bases and J shed 1 base, with 22 bases lying between them. The CDR3 nucleotides read TGCGCCAGCAGTGACCGATGGGCCCACAGGGAGATGAGCAATCAGCCCCAGCATTTT. This codes for CASSDRWAHREMSNQPQHF.

This clonotype turned up a few times. The V call is TRBV7-9, the J call TRBJ2-7; D possibly corresponds to TRBD1 (5 bases). CDR3 length: 16 amino acids. CDR1 and CDR2 (germline): SEHNR, FQNEAQ (reference sequence). V lost 1 base to trimming and J lost 0 bases, with 13 bases between them. For the CDR3, the DNA is TGTGCCAGCAGCTTAGGACAGTACCCAAGCTCCTACGAGCAGTACTTC. Translated, it gives CASSLGQYPSSYEQYF.

About this clonotype itself: This could be a read error, since a much larger clone is one nucleotide away. The rearrangement joins TRBV6-5 to TRBJ2-7, with D perhaps matching TRBD2 (5 bases). This CDR3 region has 18 residues. The V gene lost 2 bases and the J gene lost 7 bases, with 27 bases spanning the gap. Germline values: CDR1 MNHEY, CDR2 SVGAGI. The CDR3 DNA reads TGTGCCAGCAGTTACGCGGTTGCGGGTGCTATCACCTACAATGAGCAGTACTTC. Translated, it gives CASSYAVAGAITYNEQYF.

The rearrangement links TRBV29-1 to TRBJ1-1; no definite D call. The V and J ends lost 3 bases and 1 base respectively, with 9 bases between them. CDR1 SQVTM and CDR2 ANQGSEA come from the germline V gene. The CDR3 contains 13 residues. The CDR3 coding sequence is TGCAGCGTTGATGGCAGCCCGAACACTGAAGCTTTCTTT. Translating gives CSVDGSPNTEAFF.

There are many counts of this clonotype. This rearrangement joins TRBV12-3 or TRBV12-4 to TRBJ2-1; tentatively, D is TRBD2 (5 bases). This CDR3 has 11 residues. Trimming pared 10 bases from V and 6 bases from J, leaving 10 bases between. This CDR3 reads CATGGGNEQFF. CDR3 coding DNA: TGTGCCACCGGCGGAGGCAATGAGCAGTTCTTC.

V gene TRBV12-3 or TRBV12-4 combines with J gene TRBJ2-7, with D maybe TRBD2 (6 bases). Between the trimmed V and J ends, which lost 4 bases and 3 bases, there was a span of 16 bases. This CDR3 has 15 amino acids. This CDR3 is CASSSAGWESYEQYF. CDR3 coding DNA: TGTGCCAGCAGTTCCGCGGGGTGGGAGAGCTACGAGCAGTACTTC.

This clonotype was seen repeatedly, ten times or more. This chain links TRBV20-1 with TRBJ2-7; 7 bases line up with TRBD2. With 6 bases clipped from V and 2 bases from J, the junction kept 10 bases outside the gene matches. The length of the CDR3 is 14 residues. The germline V gene has CDR1 DFQATT and CDR2 SNEGSKA (reference sequence). In DNA, the CDR3 is TGCAGTGCACGCCCGGGGGGTCCTCCCTACGAGCAGTACTTC. It encodes CSARPGGPPYEQYF.

This clonotype was found a few times. The chain links TRBV5-4 to TRBJ1-2; TRBD1 matches at 12 bases. Trimming at V came to 3 bases and at J to 7 bases, leaving 7 bases not matched to a gene. CDR1 is SGHNT, CDR2 YYREEE, per germline (reference sequence). This CDR3 has 15 residues. CDR3 bases: TGTGCCAGCAGCTACGGGACAGGGGGCGCATCTGGCTACACCTTC. It yields the protein CASSYGTGGASGYTF.

On this clonotype: Relative to the germline gene, one junction end is altered; a read error may explain this. The V call is TRBV10-1, the J call TRBJ2-1; 14 positions match TRBD2. The CDR3 extends over 15 amino acids. Germline V gene lookup returns CDR1 WNHNN and CDR2 SYGVQD (reference sequence). DNA for the CDR3: TGCGCCAGCGGACCTGGACTAGCGGGAGGCAATGAGCAGTCCTTC. Its translation: CASGPGLAGGNEQSF.

This chain connects TRBV5-4 to TRBJ2-2, with 9 bases identical to TRBD1. The V gene's germline CDR1 is SGHNT and CDR2 YYREEE (reference sequence). The CDR3 spans 15 residues. The V segment lost 3 bases and the J segment 3 bases; nucleotides outside the gene matches: 3. The CDR3 sequence is CASSSGTGYTGELFF. DNA of the CDR3: TGTGCCAGCAGCTCCGGGACAGGGTACACCGGGGAGCTGTTTTTT.

Ten or more counts support this clonotype. The gene calls are TRBV18 and TRBJ2-7; 14 nucleotides match TRBD2. The length of the CDR3 is 15 residues. V lost 5 bases, J lost 3 bases, and 3 bases stayed unmatched. The germline CDR1 and CDR2 sequences are KGHSH and LQKENI. In DNA form, the CDR3 reads TGTGCCAGCTCAGCGACTAGCGGGAGGGTCTACGAGCAGTACTTC. It encodes CASSATSGRVYEQYF.

This clonotype was recorded many times. The chain links TRBV24-1 to TRBJ2-1, with TRBD2 matching over 16 bases. Germline V gives CDR1 KGHDR, CDR2 SFDVKD. V was clipped by 4 bases and J by 7 bases; unmatched bases: 12. There are 19 residues in the CDR3. Written as DNA, the CDR3 is TGTGCCACCAGTGACCCCGGGACTAGCGGGAGGGCCGTGTGGAATGAGCAGTTCTTC. This codes for CATSDPGTSGRAVWNEQFF.

This sequence joins TRBV4-1 and TRBJ2-1; D gene unclear. Between the trimmed V and J ends, which lost 5 bases and 0 bases, there was a span of 17 bases. Germline V CDR1 and CDR2: MGHRA, YSYEKL. This CDR3 comprises 17 residues. The CDR3 bases are TGCGCCAGCAGCTTAAGTCGGCCAGAAAGCTCCTACAATGAGCAGTTCTTC. This gives the protein CASSLSRPESSYNEQFF.

There are many counts of this clonotype. The chain recombines TRBV15 with TRBJ2-3; unclear D gene. Germline V gene sequence: CDR1 LNHNV, CDR2 YYDKDF (reference sequence). The CDR3 spans 14 residues. With 4 bases removed from V and 0 bases from J, the gap between germline ends came to 8 bases. CDR3 amino acids: CATSTTASTDTQYF. In DNA form, the CDR3 reads TGTGCCACCAGCACTACAGCTAGCACAGATACGCAGTATTTT.

This clonotype occurred once. The chain has TRBV29-1 and TRBJ2-5, with D perhaps matching TRBD1 (6 bases). The J call may be faulty, since TRBJ2-1 better matches the DNA end. This CDR3 is 14 amino acids long. The germline V gene encodes CDR1 SQVTM and CDR2 ANQGSEA. The CDR3 is CSVEAPTGSPEQFF. DNA of the CDR3: TGCAGCGTTGAAGCCCCGACAGGTTCACCTGAGCAGTTCTTC.

V is TRBV10-3 and J is TRBJ2-7; 7 bases agree with TRBD1. CDR1 is ENHRY and CDR2 is SYGVKD in the germline V gene. V lost 3 bases to trimming and J lost 2 bases; unmatched junction nucleotides: 7. The CDR3 loop spans 15 amino acids. The CDR3 region is CAISDSGTVAYEQYF. CDR3 DNA sequence: TGTGCCATCAGTGACTCCGGGACAGTTGCCTACGAGCAGTACTTC.

The chain links TRBV3-1 to TRBJ2-3, with TRBD1 matching over 9 bases. CDR3 length: 15 residues. CDR1 and CDR2 (germline): LGHDT, YNNKEL (reference sequence). V shed 7 bases and J 6 bases; nucleotides not matched to a gene: 11. The DNA for the CDR3 is TGTGCCAGCACGCCAGGGACAGGGTACTCGGATACGCAGTATTTT. Translating it yields CASTPGTGYSDTQYF.

This clonotype turned up a few times. The chain employs TRBV10-3 and TRBJ2-2; 9 nucleotides align to TRBD2. CDR3 length equals 16 residues. Losses at the gene ends were 6 bases for V and 2 bases for J; bases not matched to a gene: 7. CDR1 and CDR2 (germline): ENHRY, SYGVKD. CDR3 loop: CAISDPSGINTGELFF. The CDR3 bases are TGTGCCATCAGCGACCCTAGCGGGATAAACACCGGGGAGCTGTTTTTT.

This clonotype appeared a few times. This chain uses TRBV29-1 with TRBJ1-4, with TRBD1 matching 9 bases. The germline V gene has CDR1 SQVTM and CDR2 ANQGSEA. The V and J ends lost 7 bases and 7 bases, in that order; junction bases with no gene match: 7. This CDR3 has 13 residues. CDR3 sequence (DNA): TGCAGCGCCGTCGGGGACAGGGTTGAAAAACTGTTTTTT. Amino acids: CSAVGDRVEKLFF.

This clonotype has a handful of counts. The gene calls are TRBV24-1 and TRBJ2-5; D might be TRBD1 (6 bases). CDR1 and CDR2 (germline): KGHDR, SFDVKD. This CDR3 has 15 residues. Trimming took 6 bases from V and 5 from J, leaving 18 bases between them. The CDR3 bases are TGTGCCACCAGTACCTCAGGGGCTCCTGGGGAGACCCAGTACTTC. It yields the protein CATSTSGAPGETQYF.

Ten or more counts support this clonotype. CDR3 protein: CASISGGAPNTEAFF. The CDR3 nucleotides read TGTGCCAGCATATCCGGGGGGGCACCCAACACTGAAGCTTTCTTT. The J gene is TRBJ1-1, the V gene TRBV28; a weak D match, TRBD1 (6 bases). CDR3 length equals 15 residues. V dropped 7 bases and J dropped 2 bases, with 17 bases sitting between them. The germline V gene has CDR1 MDHEN and CDR2 SYDVKM. The variable domain in full, completed from reference TRBV28 and TRBJ1-1, reads DVKVTQSSRYLVKRTGEKVFLECVQDMDHENMFWYRQDPGLGLRLIYFSYDVKMKEKGDIPEGYSVSREKKERFSLILESASTNQTSMYLCASISGGAPNTEAFFGQGTRLTVV.

This clonotype was counted between two and nine times. The rearrangement uses TRBV19 and TRBJ1-2; the match to TRBD1 covers 7 bases. Losses at the gene ends were 6 bases for V and 6 bases for J; bases not matched to a gene: 4. The CDR3 runs to 12 residues. CDR1 and CDR2 from the germline V gene are LNHDA and SQIVND (reference sequence). CDR3 nucleotide sequence: TGTGCCAGTAGGACAGGGCGGGATGGCTACACCTTC. This encodes CASRTGRDGYTF.

This clonotype was recorded many times. The chain combines TRBV12-3 or TRBV12-4 with TRBJ2-1; 9 bases line up with TRBD1. With 5 bases clipped from V and 13 bases from J, the junction kept 9 bases outside the gene matches. The CDR3 has 13 residues. The CDR3 region is CASSGTGGGSQFF. Written as DNA, the CDR3 is TGTGCCAGCAGTGGAACAGGGGGCGGTTCCCAGTTCTTC.

This clonotype has just a few counts. The gene calls are TRBV5-4 and TRBJ2-7; D is perhaps TRBD1 (7 bases). Trimming shortened V by 1 base and J by 0 bases, and 14 bases separated the two germline ends. CDR3 length equals 16 residues. Germline CDR1 SGHNT, CDR2 YYREEE (reference sequence). The CDR3 coding sequence is TGTGCCAGCAGCTTGCGCTCAGGGGGGAGCTCCTACGAGCAGTACTTC. Encoded protein: CASSLRSGGSSYEQYF.

The sample holds many counts of this clonotype. This sequence joins TRBV30 and TRBJ2-1; 13 bases align to TRBD2. Per the germline V gene, CDR1 is GTSNPN and CDR2 is SVGIG (reference sequence). The CDR3 extends over 18 amino acids. Losses at the gene ends were 7 bases for V and 10 bases for J; bases not matched to a gene: 22. CDR3 sequence (DNA): TGTGCCTCCCCAGCCCCCTCTACCGGGACTAGCGGGGTAAGGGAGCAGTTCTTC. This sequence encodes CASPAPSTGTSGVREQFF.